The clone carrying this T cell receptor beta chain was counted many times. Its specificity is not known. Indicated time point: pre-sensitization, week 0. Treatment: therapeutic diphenylcyclopropenone sensitization with weekly scalp DPC. CDR3 size: 16 residues. V was pared by 6 bases and J by 2 bases, with 10 bases of the junction left unmatched. Germline V lookup: CDR1 MDHEN, CDR2 SYDVKM. This sample was included in a study of human T cells and chemical hapten exposure. Study details: The upper back received 0.01% DPC by patch testing, with results read at 6 days.

Study-wide results and limits: There were significantly more large CDR3 similarity clusters among expanded TCRs than among controls.

The study's library attached unique molecular identifiers to single cDNA molecules. Under the authors' procedure: TCR counts had a median of about 99,000 per sample and spanned about 23,224 to 750,000. TCRdb passed the RACE reads through MiXCR, listing each CDR3 protein once. The V and J calls come from TCRdb's annotation, not from the publication. The repertoire includes 250,000 or so distinct CDR3 sequences, around 7.3% of them detected once, and roughly 1.2% sits in the top ten. Material: whole blood, obtained in connection with sensitization to the hapten diphenylcyclopropenone (DPC). The source of this sequence is a man between 18 and 35 years old with alopecia areata. Some clones in this sample may be carry-over from other donors' samples. The chain carries TRBV28 and TRBJ2-4; TRBD2 matches 7 bases. CDR3 sequence: CASSWEGLGTKNIQYF. The DNA of the CDR3 is TGTGCCAGCAGCTGGGAGGGTTTGGGAACCAAAAACATTCAGTACTTC.